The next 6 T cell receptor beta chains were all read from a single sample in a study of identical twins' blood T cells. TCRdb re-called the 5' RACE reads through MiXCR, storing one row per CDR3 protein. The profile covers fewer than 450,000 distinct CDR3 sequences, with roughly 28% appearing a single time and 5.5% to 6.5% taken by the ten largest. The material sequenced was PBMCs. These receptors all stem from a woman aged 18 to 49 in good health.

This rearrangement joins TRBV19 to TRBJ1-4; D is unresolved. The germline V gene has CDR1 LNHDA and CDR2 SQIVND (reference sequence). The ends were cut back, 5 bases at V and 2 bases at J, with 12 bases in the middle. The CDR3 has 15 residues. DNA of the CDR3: TGTGCCAGTAGTCTCCAGATAGCGACTAATGAAAAACTGTTTTTT. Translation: CASSLQIATNEKLFF.

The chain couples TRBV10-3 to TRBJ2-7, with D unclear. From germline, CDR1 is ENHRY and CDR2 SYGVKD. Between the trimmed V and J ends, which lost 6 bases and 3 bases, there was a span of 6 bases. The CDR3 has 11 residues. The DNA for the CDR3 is TGTGCCATCAGGGAAAGCTACGAGCAGTACTTC. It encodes CAIRESYEQYF.

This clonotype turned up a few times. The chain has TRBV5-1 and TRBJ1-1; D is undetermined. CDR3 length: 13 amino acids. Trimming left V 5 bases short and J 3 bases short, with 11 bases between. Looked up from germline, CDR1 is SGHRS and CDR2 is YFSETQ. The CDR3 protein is CASRPGTDTEAFF. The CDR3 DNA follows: TGCGCCAGCAGACCGGGAACGGACACTGAAGCTTTCTTT. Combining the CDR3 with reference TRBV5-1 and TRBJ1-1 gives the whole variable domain KAGVTQTPRYLIKTRGQQVTLSCSPISGHRSVSWYQQTPGQGLQFLFEYFSETQRNKGNFPGRFSGRQFSNSRSEMNVSTLELGDSALYLCASRPGTDTEAFFGQGTRLTVV.

The CDR3 here is CASSLWASGTDEQYF. In DNA form, the CDR3 reads TGTGCCAGCAGCTTATGGGCTAGCGGGACCGACGAGCAGTACTTC. The chain links TRBV11-2 to TRBJ2-7, with 9 bases fitting TRBD2. Losses at the gene ends were 2 bases for V and 5 bases for J; bases not matched to a gene: 7. Per germline, CDR1 SGHAT and CDR2 FQNNGV. This CDR3 comprises 15 residues.

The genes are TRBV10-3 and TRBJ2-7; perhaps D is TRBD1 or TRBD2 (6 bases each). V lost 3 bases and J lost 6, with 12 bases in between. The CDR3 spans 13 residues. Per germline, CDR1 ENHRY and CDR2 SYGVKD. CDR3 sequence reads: CAISDLGGREQYF. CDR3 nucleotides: TGTGCCATCAGTGATCTTGGGGGGCGCGAGCAGTACTTC.

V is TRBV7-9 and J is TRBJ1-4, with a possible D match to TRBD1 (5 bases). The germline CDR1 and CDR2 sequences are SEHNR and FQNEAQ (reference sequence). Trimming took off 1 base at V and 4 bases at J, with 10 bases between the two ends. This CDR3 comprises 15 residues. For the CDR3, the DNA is TGTGCCAGCAGCTTAGACCGGGGGTATAATGAAAAACTGTTTTTT. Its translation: CASSLDRGYNEKLFF.